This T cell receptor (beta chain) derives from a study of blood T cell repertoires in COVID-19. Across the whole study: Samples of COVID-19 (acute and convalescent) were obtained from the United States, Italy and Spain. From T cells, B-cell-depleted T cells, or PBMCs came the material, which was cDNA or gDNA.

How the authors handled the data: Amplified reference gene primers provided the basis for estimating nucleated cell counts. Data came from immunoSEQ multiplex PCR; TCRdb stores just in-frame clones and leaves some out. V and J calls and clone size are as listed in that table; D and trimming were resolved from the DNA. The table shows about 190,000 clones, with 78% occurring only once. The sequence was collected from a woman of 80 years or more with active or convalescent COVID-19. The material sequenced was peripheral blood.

The CDR3 nucleotides are TGTGCCATCAGTGATGGGGCAAACTCCTATAATTCACCCCTCCACTTT. This codes for CAISDGANSYNSPLHF. The chain has TRBV10-3 and TRBJ1-6, with D maybe TRBD1 (5 bases). V gave up 3 bases and J gave up 0 bases, with 9 bases separating them. CDR1 is ENHRY, CDR2 SYGVKD, per germline. The CDR3 runs to 16 residues.